Presented here are 28 T cell receptor beta chains from one specimen sequenced in a study of OX40 agonist ivuxolimab in advanced cancers. Assay: immunoSEQ multiplex PCR; the TCRdb copy retains only in-frame clones and omits some. The sample records about 93,000 clones, about 90% being singletons. The sample was CD4+ or CD8+ T cells sorted from blood, taken in a trial of the OX40 agonist ivuxolimab. The receptors were sampled from an adult with an advanced solid tumor such as melanoma, head and neck, liver or kidney cancer.

The gene calls are TRBV7-3 and TRBJ2-1; 8 positions agree with TRBD2. Germline V gene data show CDR1 as SGHTA and CDR2 as FQGTGA. The CDR3 is 16 residues long. V shed 3 bases and J 3 bases; nucleotides not matched to a gene: 7. Here the CDR3 DNA reads TGTGCCAGCAGCTTCGGGATAGGGACTAGCTACAATGAGCAGTTCTTC. This gives the protein CASSFGIGTSYNEQFF.

The genes are TRBV19 and TRBJ1-2, with D possibly TRBD1 on 5 matching bases. The CDR3 consists of 16 residues. Looked up from germline, CDR1 is LNHDA and CDR2 is SQIVND (reference sequence). The V end was cut by 2 bases, the J end by 8 bases, with 21 bases between. The CDR3 region has the DNA TGTGCCAGTAGTATACGGGGCCAGCACTCGTCTAGGGGCTACACCTTC. Translating it yields CASSIRGQHSSRGYTF.

The CDR3 loop is CASSPLSRDYGYTF. CDR3 bases: TGTGCCAGTAGCCCCCTGAGCAGGGACTATGGCTACACCTTC. The genes are TRBV19 and TRBJ1-2, with D maybe TRBD1 (5 bases). V lost 6 bases to trimming and J lost 3 bases, with 14 bases between them. Germline V gene lookup returns CDR1 LNHDA and CDR2 SQIVND (reference sequence). This CDR3 has 14 amino acids.

V is TRBV5-1 and J is TRBJ2-5; D remains unclear. V lost 5 bases, J lost 5 bases, and 19 bases lay in between. This CDR3 spans 15 amino acids. CDR1 is SGHRS and CDR2 is YFSETQ in the germline V gene. CDR3 residues: CASSFLTIARETQYF. The CDR3 DNA reads TGCGCCAGCAGTTTCCTGACCATCGCTCGTGAGACCCAGTACTTC.

This chain connects TRBV6-5 to TRBJ2-7; D not certain. This CDR3 is built from 10 residues. Germline V gene sequence: CDR1 MNHEY, CDR2 SVGAGI. Trimming left V 8 bases short and J 5 bases short, with 7 bases between. The CDR3 DNA is TGTGCCAGCGGTACGGACGAGCAGTACTTC. It yields the protein CASGTDEQYF.

The CDR3 is CASSSRQGGGGYTF. The CDR3 DNA reads as TGTGCCAGCAGTTCCCGACAGGGGGGAGGTGGCTACACCTTC. The chain uses TRBV6-6 and TRBJ1-2, with 9 bases that match TRBD1. The length of the CDR3 is 14 residues. V shed 4 bases, J shed 7 bases, and the junction held 7 bases outside the gene matches. Germline-derived CDR1 and CDR2 are MNHNY and SVGAGI (reference sequence).

The rearrangement joins TRBV6-1 to TRBJ1-4; 7 bases line up with TRBD1. Looked up from germline, CDR1 is MNHNS and CDR2 is SASEGT. With 3 bases clipped from V and 7 bases from J, the junction kept 8 bases outside the gene matches. CDR3 length: 15 amino acids. The CDR3 protein is CASSEMAGGGEKLFF. DNA for the CDR3: TGTGCCAGCAGTGAGATGGCAGGGGGAGGTGAAAAACTGTTTTTT.

The chain joins TRBV23-1 to TRBJ2-5; D is possibly TRBD2 (5 bases). TRBV23-1 is an ORF; its function is uncertain. V lost 3 bases and J 5 bases, leaving 13 bases between the germline ends. The CDR3 extends over 14 amino acids. The CDR3 region is CASSHWISGETQYF. The CDR3 DNA follows: TGCGCCAGCAGTCATTGGATATCGGGGGAGACCCAGTACTTC.

J is TRBJ1-1 and V is TRBV7-2; D ambiguous. This CDR3 contains 12 residues. The V end lost 5 bases, the J end lost 2 bases, and 6 bases lay between the germline ends. In germline, CDR1 is SGHTA, CDR2 FQGNSA. The CDR3 reads CASSPYNTEAFF. The CDR3 bases are TGTGCCAGCAGCCCTTATAACACTGAAGCTTTCTTT.

The chain has TRBV2 and TRBJ1-6, with D maybe TRBD1 (5 bases). In germline, CDR1 is SNHLY, CDR2 FYNNEI. CDR3 length equals 13 residues. V dropped 7 bases and J dropped 7 bases, with 11 bases sitting between them. CDR3 DNA sequence: TGTGCCAGCAACCCGGGGCCGAATTCACCCCTCCACTTT. Translated, it gives CASNPGPNSPLHF.

The J gene is TRBJ2-1, the V gene TRBV11-2; 9 bases line up with TRBD2. Germline V gives CDR1 SGHAT, CDR2 FQNNGV. The CDR3 has 14 residues. Germline trimming cut 1 base from V and 7 bases from J; bases unmatched to any gene: 2. The CDR3 DNA sequence: TGTGCCAGCAGCTTAGGGACTAGCGCAAATGAGCAGTTCTTC. This codes for CASSLGTSANEQFF.

This chain links TRBV30 with TRBJ1-6; D perhaps matches TRBD1 (6 bases). V lost 4 bases and J lost 8, with 18 bases in between. CDR3 length: 15 amino acids. The V gene's germline CDR1 is GTSNPN and CDR2 SVGIG (reference sequence). The chain's CDR3 is CAWKVLDSGYSPLHF. Here the CDR3 DNA reads TGTGCCTGGAAGGTCTTGGACAGTGGGTATTCACCCCTCCACTTT.

The chain uses TRBV5-5 and TRBJ2-3; TRBD1 might be the D (6 bases). Trimming took 2 bases from V and 1 from J, leaving 11 bases between them. Germline V lookup: CDR1 SGHKS, CDR2 YYEKEE (reference sequence). This CDR3 contains 15 residues. As DNA, the CDR3 is TGTGCCAGCAGCTTTCCAGGGGCGGGCACAGATACGCAGTATTTT. The encoded protein is CASSFPGAGTDTQYF.

The chain has TRBV2 and TRBJ2-3, with D perhaps TRBD1 or TRBD2 (5 bases each). The ends were cut back, 4 bases at V and 1 base at J, with 9 bases in the middle. CDR1 and CDR2 (germline): SNHLY, FYNNEI. The CDR3 is 14 amino acids. Here the CDR3 reads CASSVLGGTDTQYF. In DNA, the CDR3 is TGTGCCAGCAGTGTACTAGGGGGCACAGATACGCAGTATTTT.

The table lists this clone with a count of one. CDR3 in amino acids: CASSLGDSANYGYTF. As DNA, the CDR3 is TGCGCCAGCAGCTTGGGGGACAGCGCTAACTATGGCTACACCTTC. V and J are TRBV5-1 and TRBJ1-2; 7 nucleotides align to TRBD1. The V gene's germline CDR1 is SGHRS and CDR2 YFSETQ. With V trimmed by 0 bases and J by 0 bases, 2 bases remained unmatched. The CDR3 consists of 15 residues.

The gene calls are TRBV5-4 and TRBJ1-1; no clear D gene. V lost 0 bases and J 0 bases, leaving 9 bases between the germline ends. The CDR3 runs to 15 residues. Germline CDR1 is SGHNT and CDR2 is YYREEE (reference sequence). In nucleotides, the CDR3 is TGTGCCAGCAGCTTGGTCAGCAGGATGAACACTGAAGCTTTCTTT. It specifies CASSLVSRMNTEAFF.

V usage is TRBV5-5 and J usage is TRBJ1-2; 10 positions agree with TRBD1. The length of the CDR3 is 14 residues. Germline V CDR1 and CDR2: SGHKS, YYEKEE (reference sequence). Trimming removed 5 bases from V and 3 bases from J; junction bases left unmatched: 4. The CDR3 is CASRRTGGDYGYTF. The DNA of the CDR3 is TGTGCCAGCAGACGGACAGGGGGAGACTATGGCTACACCTTC.

This clone has only one observation. The chain employs TRBV29-1 and TRBJ1-1; D gene uncertain. The germline V gene has CDR1 SQVTM and CDR2 ANQGSEA. The CDR3 extends over 11 amino acids. Trimming took 4 bases from V and 7 from J, leaving 10 bases between them. CDR3 residues: CSVGRGSEAFF. The DNA of the CDR3 is TGCAGCGTTGGAAGAGGAAGTGAAGCTTTCTTT.

The J gene is TRBJ2-1, the V gene TRBV30; D is possibly TRBD1 (6 bases). CDR3 length equals 14 residues. The germline V gene encodes CDR1 GTSNPN and CDR2 SVGIG (reference sequence). V was shortened by 2 bases and J by 6 bases, with 14 bases between the two germline ends. CDR3 nucleotides: TGTGCCTGGAGTAGGGGGTTAACGGGCAATGAGCAGTTCTTC. Translating it yields CAWSRGLTGNEQFF.

The V call is TRBV5-1, the J call TRBJ2-3, with 16 bases that match TRBD2. Germline loops: CDR1 SGHRS, CDR2 YFSETQ. This CDR3 spans 20 amino acids. J was trimmed by 6 bases and V by 4 bases; bases with no gene match: 17. Here the CDR3 reads CASSLRPPGTSGGATDTQYF. The CDR3 DNA reads as TGCGCCAGCAGCCTACGACCGCCCGGGACTAGCGGGGGGGCCACGGATACGCAGTATTTT.

J is TRBJ2-1 and V is TRBV10-3; 10 positions match TRBD2. Trimming at V came to 5 bases and at J to 3 bases, leaving 4 bases not matched to a gene. Germline assignment: CDR1 ENHRY and CDR2 SYGVKD. This CDR3 contains 15 residues. The CDR3 loop is CAISWTSGNYNEQFF. For the CDR3, the DNA is TGTGCCATCAGTTGGACTAGCGGTAACTACAATGAGCAGTTCTTC.

The chain carries TRBV10-3 and TRBJ1-1; weak D call: TRBD1 (6 bases). CDR1 is ENHRY and CDR2 is SYGVKD in the germline V gene. The CDR3 is 13 amino acids. Trimming took 2 bases from V and 6 from J, leaving 10 bases between them. The CDR3 spells CAISEEGVAEAFF. Here the CDR3 DNA reads TGTGCCATCAGTGAGGAGGGGGTCGCTGAAGCTTTCTTT.

This clone appeared once. The chain couples TRBV18 to TRBJ1-3; 7 positions match TRBD1. Trimming at V came to 6 bases and at J to 4 bases, leaving 12 bases not matched to a gene. The CDR3 spans 16 residues. Germline CDR1 KGHSH, CDR2 LQKENI. CDR3 in amino acids: CASSPPRQGVGNTIYF. The CDR3 DNA reads TGTGCCAGCTCTCCGCCCCGACAGGGCGTCGGAAACACCATATATTTT.

This rearrangement joins TRBV19 to TRBJ2-4; a possible D gene is TRBD1 (6 bases). Germline V lookup: CDR1 LNHDA, CDR2 SQIVND (reference sequence). The CDR3 has 14 residues. Trimming shortened V by 0 bases and J by 7 bases, and 10 bases separated the two germline ends. CDR3: CASSIDQGWNIQYF. CDR3 DNA: TGTGCCAGTAGTATAGATCAGGGGTGGAACATTCAGTACTTC.

V is TRBV29-1 and J is TRBJ2-1; D unresolved. The CDR3 consists of 10 residues. CDR1 and CDR2 (germline): SQVTM, ANQGSEA. V gave up 4 bases and J gave up 5 bases, with 3 bases separating them. The CDR3 loop is CSVADNEQFF. CDR3 in DNA: TGCAGCGTTGCGGACAATGAGCAGTTCTTC.

In regard to this clone: Other DNA sequences in this sample translate to the same CDR3. The CDR3 reads CASSLGYGYTF. In DNA form, the CDR3 reads TGCGCCAGCAGCCTGGGCTATGGCTACACCTTC. The chain employs TRBV5-1 and TRBJ1-2; D remains ambiguous. Germline V gene data show CDR1 as SGHRS and CDR2 as YFSETQ. CDR3 size: 11 residues. With 4 bases removed from V and 4 bases from J, the gap between germline ends came to 5 bases.

The chain has TRBV27 and TRBJ2-3, with 12 bases lining up with TRBD1. Per the germline V gene, CDR1 is MNHEY and CDR2 is SMNVEV (reference sequence). CDR3 length: 16 residues. The junction had 5 bases not matched to a gene; V was cut back by 6 bases and J by 1 base. DNA of the CDR3: TGTGCCAGCAGCGTAGGGACAGGGGGCGGCACAGATACGCAGTATTTT. It encodes CASSVGTGGGTDTQYF.

The genes are TRBV7-2 and TRBJ1-5; 7 bases line up with TRBD1. The CDR3 length is 15 residues. V gave up 1 base and J gave up 1 base; unmatched junction bases: 1. Per the germline V gene, CDR1 is SGHTA and CDR2 is FQGNSA. CDR3 in amino acids: CASSLGGGSNQPQHF. In DNA form, the CDR3 reads TGTGCCAGCAGCTTAGGAGGGGGCAGCAATCAGCCCCAGCATTTT.